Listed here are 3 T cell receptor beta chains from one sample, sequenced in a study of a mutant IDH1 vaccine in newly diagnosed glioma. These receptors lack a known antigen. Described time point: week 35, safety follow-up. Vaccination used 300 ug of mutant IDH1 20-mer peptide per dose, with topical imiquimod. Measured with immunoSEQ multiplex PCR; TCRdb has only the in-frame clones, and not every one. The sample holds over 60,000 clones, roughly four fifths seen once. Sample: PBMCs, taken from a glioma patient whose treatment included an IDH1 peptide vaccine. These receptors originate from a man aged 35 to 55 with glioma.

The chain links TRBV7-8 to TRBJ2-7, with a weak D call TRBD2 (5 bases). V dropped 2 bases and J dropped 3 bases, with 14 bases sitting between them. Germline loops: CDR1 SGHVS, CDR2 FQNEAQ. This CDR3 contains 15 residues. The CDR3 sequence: CASSLSWRQDYEQYF. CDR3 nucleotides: TGTGCCAGCAGCTTAAGTTGGAGGCAGGACTACGAGCAGTACTTC.

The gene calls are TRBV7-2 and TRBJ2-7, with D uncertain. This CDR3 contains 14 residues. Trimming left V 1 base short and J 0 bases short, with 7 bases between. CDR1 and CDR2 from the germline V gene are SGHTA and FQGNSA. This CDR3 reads CASSLDDISYEQYF. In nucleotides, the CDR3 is TGTGCCAGCAGCTTAGACGACATCTCCTACGAGCAGTACTTC.

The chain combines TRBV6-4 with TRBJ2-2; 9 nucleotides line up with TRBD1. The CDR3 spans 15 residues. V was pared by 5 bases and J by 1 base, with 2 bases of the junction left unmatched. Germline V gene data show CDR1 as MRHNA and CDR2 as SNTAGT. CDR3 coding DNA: TGTGCCAGCAGTCGACAGGGGGAGAACACCGGGGAGCTGTTTTTT. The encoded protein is CASSRQGENTGELFF.